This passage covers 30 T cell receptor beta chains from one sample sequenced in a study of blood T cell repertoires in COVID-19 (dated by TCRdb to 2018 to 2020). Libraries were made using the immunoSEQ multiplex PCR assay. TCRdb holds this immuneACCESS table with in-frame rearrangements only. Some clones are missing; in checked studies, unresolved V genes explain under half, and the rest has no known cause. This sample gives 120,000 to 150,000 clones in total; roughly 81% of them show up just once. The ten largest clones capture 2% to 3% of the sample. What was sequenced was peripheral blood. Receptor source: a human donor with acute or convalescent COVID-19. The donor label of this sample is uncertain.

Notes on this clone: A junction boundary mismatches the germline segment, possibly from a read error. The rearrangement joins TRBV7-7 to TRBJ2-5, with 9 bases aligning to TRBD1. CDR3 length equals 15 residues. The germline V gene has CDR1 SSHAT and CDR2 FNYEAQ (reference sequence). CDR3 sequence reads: CASSPTGGAGETQYF. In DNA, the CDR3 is TGTGCTAGCAGCCCCACAGGGGGCGCCGGGGAGACCCAGTACTTC.

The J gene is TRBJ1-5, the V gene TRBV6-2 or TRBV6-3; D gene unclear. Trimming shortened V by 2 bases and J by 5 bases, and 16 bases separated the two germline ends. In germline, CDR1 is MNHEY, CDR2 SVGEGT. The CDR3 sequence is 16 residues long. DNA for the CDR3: TGTGCCAGCAGTTACGTGGGGAGGAGGTTGGATCAGCCCCAGCATTTT. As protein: CASSYVGRRLDQPQHF.

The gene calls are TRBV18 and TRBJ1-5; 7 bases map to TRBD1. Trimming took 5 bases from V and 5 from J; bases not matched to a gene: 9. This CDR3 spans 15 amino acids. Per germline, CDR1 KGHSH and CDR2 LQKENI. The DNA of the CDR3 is TGTGCCAGCTCAAGGGCAGGGGGACTTGATCAGCCCCAGCATTTT. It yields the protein CASSRAGGLDQPQHF.

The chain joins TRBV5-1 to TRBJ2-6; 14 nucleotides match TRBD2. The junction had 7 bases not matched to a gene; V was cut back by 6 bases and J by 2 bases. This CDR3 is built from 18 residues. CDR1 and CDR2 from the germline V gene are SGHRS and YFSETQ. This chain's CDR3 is CASTGTSGSVTGANVLTF. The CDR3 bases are TGCGCCAGCACCGGGACTAGCGGGAGTGTAACTGGGGCCAACGTCCTGACTTTC.

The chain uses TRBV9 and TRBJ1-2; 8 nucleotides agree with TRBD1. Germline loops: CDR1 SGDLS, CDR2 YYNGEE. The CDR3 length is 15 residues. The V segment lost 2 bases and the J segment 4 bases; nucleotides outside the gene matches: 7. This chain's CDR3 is CASSVDRQGSYGYTF. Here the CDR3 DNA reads TGTGCCAGCAGCGTGGATAGACAGGGGAGCTATGGCTACACCTTC.

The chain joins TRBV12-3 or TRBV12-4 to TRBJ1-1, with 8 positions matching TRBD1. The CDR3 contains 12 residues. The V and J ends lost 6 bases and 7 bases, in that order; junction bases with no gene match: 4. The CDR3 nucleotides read TGTGCCAGCAGCCTTACAGGGGGTGAAGCTTTCTTT. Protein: CASSLTGGEAFF.

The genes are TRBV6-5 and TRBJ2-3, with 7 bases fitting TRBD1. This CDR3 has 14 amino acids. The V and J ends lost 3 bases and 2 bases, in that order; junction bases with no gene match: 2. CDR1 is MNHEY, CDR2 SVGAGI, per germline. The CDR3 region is CASSYTGATDTQYF. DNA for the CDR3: TGTGCCAGCAGTTATACAGGGGCCACAGATACGCAGTATTTT.

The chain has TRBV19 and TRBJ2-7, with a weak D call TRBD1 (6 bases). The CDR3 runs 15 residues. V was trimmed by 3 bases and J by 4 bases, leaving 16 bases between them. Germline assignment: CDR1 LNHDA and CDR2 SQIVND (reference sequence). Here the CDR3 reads CASSIRGRDGYEQYF. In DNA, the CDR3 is TGTGCCAGTAGTATCAGGGGCAGGGACGGTTACGAGCAGTACTTC.

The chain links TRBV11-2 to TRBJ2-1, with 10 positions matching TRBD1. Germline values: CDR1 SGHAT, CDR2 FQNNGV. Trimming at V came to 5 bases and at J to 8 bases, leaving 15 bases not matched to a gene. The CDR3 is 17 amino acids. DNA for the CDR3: TGTGCCAGCAGCCCTCATGTTGGGACAGGGGCACCTGATGAGCAGTTCTTC. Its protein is CASSPHVGTGAPDEQFF.

The CDR3 is CASRARVFAGELFF. CDR3 DNA sequence: TGCGCCAGCAGAGCTAGAGTCTTCGCCGGGGAGCTGTTTTTT. V gene TRBV23-1 combines with J gene TRBJ2-2; D is uncertain. TRBV23-1 is sorted into the ORF group, with uncertain function. This CDR3 comprises 14 residues. V lost 6 bases, J lost 6 bases, and 14 bases lay in between.

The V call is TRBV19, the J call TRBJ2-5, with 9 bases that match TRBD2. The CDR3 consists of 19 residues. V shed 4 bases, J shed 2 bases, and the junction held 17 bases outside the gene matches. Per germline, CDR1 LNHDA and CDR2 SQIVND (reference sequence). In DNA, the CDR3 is TGTGCCAGTAGTACGCAGGGACTCAGCGGGAGGCCCTTTCAAGAGACCCAGTACTTC. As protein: CASSTQGLSGRPFQETQYF.

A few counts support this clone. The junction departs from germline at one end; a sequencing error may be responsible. The CDR3 is CASREGQGGNQPQHF. As DNA, the CDR3 is TGTGCCAGCAGGGAAGGACAGGGTGGCAATCAGCCCCAGCATTTT. V gene TRBV2 combines with J gene TRBJ1-5; TRBD1 agrees at 8 bases. CDR1 and CDR2 from the germline V gene are SNHLY and FYNNEI. This CDR3 has 15 residues.

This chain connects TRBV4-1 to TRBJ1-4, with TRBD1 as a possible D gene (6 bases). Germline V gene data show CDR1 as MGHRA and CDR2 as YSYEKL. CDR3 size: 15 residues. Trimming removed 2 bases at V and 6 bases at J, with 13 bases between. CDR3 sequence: CASSQWGGAYEKLFF. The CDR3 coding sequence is TGCGCCAGCAGCCAATGGGGGGGGGCGTATGAAAAACTGTTTTTT.

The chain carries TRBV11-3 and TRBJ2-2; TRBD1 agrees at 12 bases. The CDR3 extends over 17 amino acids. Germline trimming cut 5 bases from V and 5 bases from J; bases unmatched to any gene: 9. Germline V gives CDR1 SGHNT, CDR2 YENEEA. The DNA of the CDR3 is TGTGCCAGCAGCCGCACCGGGACAGGGGGCGCAACCGGGGAGCTGTTTTTT. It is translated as CASSRTGTGGATGELFF.

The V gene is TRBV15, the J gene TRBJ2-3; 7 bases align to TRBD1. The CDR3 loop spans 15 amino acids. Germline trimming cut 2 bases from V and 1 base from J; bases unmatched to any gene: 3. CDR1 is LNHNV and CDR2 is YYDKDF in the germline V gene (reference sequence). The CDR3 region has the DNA TGTGCCACCAGCAGATTACAGGGGCGCACAGATACGCAGTATTTT. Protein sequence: CATSRLQGRTDTQYF.

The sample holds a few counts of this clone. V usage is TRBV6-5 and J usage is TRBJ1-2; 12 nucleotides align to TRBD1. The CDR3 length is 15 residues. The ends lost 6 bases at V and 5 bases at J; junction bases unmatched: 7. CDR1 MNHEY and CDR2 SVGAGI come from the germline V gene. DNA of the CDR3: TGTGCCAGCAGGGCCGGGACAGGGGGCGAGTATGGCTACACCTTC. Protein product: CASRAGTGGEYGYTF.

The CDR3 reads CAWSVQGAGDEQYF. The CDR3 DNA is TGTGCCTGGAGTGTACAGGGGGCCGGGGACGAGCAGTACTTC. The chain is built from TRBV30 and TRBJ2-7, with 9 bases aligning to TRBD1. V lost 0 bases to trimming and J lost 5 bases; unmatched junction nucleotides: 5. This CDR3 is 14 amino acids long. CDR1 is GTSNPN and CDR2 is SVGIG in the germline V gene (reference sequence).

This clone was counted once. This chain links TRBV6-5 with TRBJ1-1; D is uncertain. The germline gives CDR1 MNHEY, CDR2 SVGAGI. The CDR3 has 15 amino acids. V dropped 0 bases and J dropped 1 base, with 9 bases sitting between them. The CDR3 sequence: CASSYSVWANTEAFF. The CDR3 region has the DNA TGTGCCAGCAGTTACTCGGTTTGGGCGAACACTGAAGCTTTCTTT.

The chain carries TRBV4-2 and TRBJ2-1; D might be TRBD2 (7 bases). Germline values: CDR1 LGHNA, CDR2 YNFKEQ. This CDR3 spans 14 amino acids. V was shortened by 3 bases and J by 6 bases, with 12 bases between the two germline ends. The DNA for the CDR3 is TGTGCCAGCAGCCAGGAGGGGGGGCGCAATGAGCAGTTCTTC. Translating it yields CASSQEGGRNEQFF.

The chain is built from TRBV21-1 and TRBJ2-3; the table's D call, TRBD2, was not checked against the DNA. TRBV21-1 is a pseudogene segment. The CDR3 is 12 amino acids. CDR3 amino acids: CASKTSGHTQYF. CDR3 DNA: TGTGCCAGCAAGACTAGCGGGCATACGCAGTATTTT.

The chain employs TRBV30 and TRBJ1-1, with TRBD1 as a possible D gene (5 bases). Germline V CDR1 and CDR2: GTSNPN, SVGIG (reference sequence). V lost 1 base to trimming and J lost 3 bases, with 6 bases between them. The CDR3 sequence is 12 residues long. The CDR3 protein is CAWSEGYTEAFF. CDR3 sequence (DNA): TGTGCCTGGAGTGAGGGGTACACTGAAGCTTTCTTT.

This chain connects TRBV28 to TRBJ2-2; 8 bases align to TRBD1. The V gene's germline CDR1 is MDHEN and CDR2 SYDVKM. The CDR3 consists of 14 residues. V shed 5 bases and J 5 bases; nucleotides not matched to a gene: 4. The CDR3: CASSRTGKTGELFF. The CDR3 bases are TGTGCCAGCAGTCGGACAGGGAAAACCGGGGAGCTGTTTTTT.

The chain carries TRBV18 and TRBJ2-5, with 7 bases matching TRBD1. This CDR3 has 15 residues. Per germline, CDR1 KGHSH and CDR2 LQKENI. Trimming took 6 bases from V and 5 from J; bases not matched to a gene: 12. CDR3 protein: CASSQVGGEWETQYF. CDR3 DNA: TGTGCCAGCTCCCAGGTAGGGGGCGAATGGGAGACCCAGTACTTC.

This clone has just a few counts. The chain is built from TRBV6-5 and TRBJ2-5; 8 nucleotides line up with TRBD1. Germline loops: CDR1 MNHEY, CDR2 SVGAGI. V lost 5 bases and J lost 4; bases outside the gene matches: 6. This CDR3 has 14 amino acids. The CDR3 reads CASSSRTGGETQYF. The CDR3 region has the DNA TGTGCCAGCAGTAGCCGAACAGGGGGAGAGACCCAGTACTTC.

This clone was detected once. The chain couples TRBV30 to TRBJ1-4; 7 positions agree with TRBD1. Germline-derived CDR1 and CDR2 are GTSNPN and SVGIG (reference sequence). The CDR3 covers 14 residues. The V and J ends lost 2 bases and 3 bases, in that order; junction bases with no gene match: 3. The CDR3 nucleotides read TGTGCCTGGAGTCGCGACAGGGCTAATGAAAAACTGTTTTTT. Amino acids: CAWSRDRANEKLFF.

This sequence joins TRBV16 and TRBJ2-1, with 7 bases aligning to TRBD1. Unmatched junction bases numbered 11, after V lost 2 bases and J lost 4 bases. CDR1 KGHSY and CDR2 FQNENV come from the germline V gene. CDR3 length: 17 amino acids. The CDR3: CASSQGLGQTSYNEQFF. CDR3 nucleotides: TGTGCCAGCAGCCAAGGCCTGGGACAGACAAGTTACAATGAGCAGTTCTTC.

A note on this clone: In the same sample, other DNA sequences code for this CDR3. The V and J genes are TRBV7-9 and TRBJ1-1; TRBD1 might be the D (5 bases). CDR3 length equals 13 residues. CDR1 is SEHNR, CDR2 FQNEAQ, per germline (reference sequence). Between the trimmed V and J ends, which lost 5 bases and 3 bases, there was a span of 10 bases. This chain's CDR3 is CASSPSRDTEAFF. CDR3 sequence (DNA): TGTGCCAGCAGCCCGAGCAGGGACACTGAAGCTTTCTTT.

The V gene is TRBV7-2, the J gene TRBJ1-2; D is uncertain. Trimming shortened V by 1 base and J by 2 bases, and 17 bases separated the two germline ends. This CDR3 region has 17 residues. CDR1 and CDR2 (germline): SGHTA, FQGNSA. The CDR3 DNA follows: TGTGCCAGCAGCTTAGTACCGGCGGGGAAGTCCAACTATGGCTACACCTTC. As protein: CASSLVPAGKSNYGYTF.

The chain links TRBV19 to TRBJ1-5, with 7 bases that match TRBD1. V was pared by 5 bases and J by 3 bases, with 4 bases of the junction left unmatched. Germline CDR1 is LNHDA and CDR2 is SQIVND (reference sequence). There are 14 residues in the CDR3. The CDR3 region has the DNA TGTGCCAGTAGTCGACAGGGATACAATCAGCCCCAGCATTTT. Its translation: CASSRQGYNQPQHF.

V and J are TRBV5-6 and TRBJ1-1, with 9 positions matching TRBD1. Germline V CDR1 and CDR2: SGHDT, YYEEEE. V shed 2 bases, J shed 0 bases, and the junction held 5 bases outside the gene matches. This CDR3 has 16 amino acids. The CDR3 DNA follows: TGTGCCAGCAGCTTACCGGGACAGGGACTGAACACTGAAGCTTTCTTT. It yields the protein CASSLPGQGLNTEAFF.